This paragraph covers one TCR beta chain sequence. The antigen is not known. This specimen comes from a study of cytomegalovirus exposure and HLA in healthy donors. Findings and caveats of the study: The presence/absence work took it that sequencing depth was about the same across donors. In an earlier analysis, productive rearrangement rates for most beta V segments clustered near 87% or 30%. Links to common viral pathogens appeared, in a later analysis, for several of the most significant clusters.

Researchers ran the PCR with 60 Vbeta and 13 Jbeta primers. Profiled with immunoSEQ multiplex PCR; TCRdb holds only in-frame clones, not every one. The sample lists about 190,000 clones, 85% occurring once. The source material was PBMCs. The sequence derives from a boy aged 2 to 10 in good health and CMV-seronegative.

The CDR3 is CASKDWCEYV. CDR3 nucleotide sequence: TGCGCCAGCAAGGACTGGTGCGAGTACGTC. The gene calls are TRBV10-1 and TRBJ2-7, with D perhaps matching TRBD2 (5 bases). The ends were cut back, 7 bases at V and 11 bases at J, with 12 bases in the middle. This CDR3 has 10 amino acids. Germline V gene lookup returns CDR1 WNHNN and CDR2 SYGVQD (reference sequence).